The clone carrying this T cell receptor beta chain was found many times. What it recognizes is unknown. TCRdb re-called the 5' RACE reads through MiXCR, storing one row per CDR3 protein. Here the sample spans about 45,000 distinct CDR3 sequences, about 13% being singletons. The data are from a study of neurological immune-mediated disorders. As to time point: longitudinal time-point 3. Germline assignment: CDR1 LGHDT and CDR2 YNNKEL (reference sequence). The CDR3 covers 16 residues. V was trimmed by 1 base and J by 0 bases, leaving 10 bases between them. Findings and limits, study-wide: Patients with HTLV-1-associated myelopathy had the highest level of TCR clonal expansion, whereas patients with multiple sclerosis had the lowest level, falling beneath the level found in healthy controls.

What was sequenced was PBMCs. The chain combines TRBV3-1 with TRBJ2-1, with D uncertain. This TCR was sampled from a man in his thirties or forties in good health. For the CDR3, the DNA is TGTGCCAGCAGCCAAGTAAGCTGGGGCTCCTACAATGAGCAGTTCTTC. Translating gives CASSQVSWGSYNEQFF.